These T cell receptor beta chains were read from a single sample in a study of PD-L1 blockade in urothelial cancer. Profiling relied on immunoSEQ multiplex PCR, and the TCRdb table lists in-frame clones only, not all of them. The table has roughly 84,000 clones, roughly 82% seen once; the top ten hold around 9.5%. The sample consisted of PBMCs, taken around atezolizumab (anti-PD-L1) treatment. These receptor sequences come from a man aged 65 to 79 with urothelial cancer. The CDR3 runs from the conserved cysteine through the conserved F or W. A D gene is named only where the DNA matches it firmly. The size field is filled for only some rows; it gives once, few, many or a size class.

>TRBV6-5|TRBD2|TRBJ2-1|once
TGTGCCAGCAGACCCGGTTTAGCGGGATATGAGCAGTTCTTC
CASRPGLAGYEQFF
>TRBV14|-|TRBJ1-2|-
TGTGCCAGCAGCCAAGAAGTTTCCTACGAGGGTACCTATGGCTACACCTTC
CASSQEVSYEGTYGYTF
>TRBV11-1|-|TRBJ2-1|-
TGTGCCAGCAGCCCCACTTGGCGGGGAGCCAATGAGCAGTTCTTC
CASSPTWRGANEQFF
>TRBV9|-|TRBJ2-1|-
TGTGCCAGCAGCGTAGGGGGCAGTGGCAATGAGCAGTTCTTC
CASSVGGSGNEQFF
>TRBV10-2|TRBD1|TRBJ1-4|-
TGCGCCAGCAGTATACAGGGGAAGAATGAAAAACTGTTTTTT
CASSIQGKNEKLFF
>TRBV4-1|TRBD1|TRBJ1-2|-
TGCGCCAGCAGCCAAGATCAGGACAGGGCCTATGGCTACACCTTC
CASSQDQDRAYGYTF
>TRBV19|TRBD1|TRBJ1-1|-
TGTGCCAGTAGTACACGAACCGGGACAGGGCGCACTGAAGCTTTCTTT
CASSTRTGTGRTEAFF
>TRBV21-1|-|TRBJ2-7|-
TGTGCCAGCAGCAAAGCGGGACAGATCTACGAGCAGTACTTC
CASSKAGQIYEQYF
>TRBV4-3|TRBD1|TRBJ2-1|-
TGCGCCAGCAGCCAGGGCCGACAGGGGAATGAGCAGTTCTTC
CASSQGRQGNEQFF
>TRBV10-1|TRBD1|TRBJ2-1|-
TGCGCCAGCAGCAGGGGGAGCTCCTACAATGAGCAGTTCTTC
CASSRGSSYNEQFF
>TRBV10-3|-|TRBJ1-2|-
TGTGCCATCAATTCGGTATCCCTCCCCTATGGCTACACCTTC
CAINSVSLPYGYTF
>TRBV20-1|-|TRBJ2-1|-
TGCAGTGCTAGTGCGTACAATGAGCAGTTCTTC
CSASAYNEQFF
>TRBV2|TRBD2|TRBJ2-5|-
TGTGCCAGCAGTGGTCTAGCGGGGGCCCAAGAGACCCAGTACTTC
CASSGLAGAQETQYF